Listed below are T cell receptor beta chains from one sample, sequenced in a study of cytomegalovirus exposure and HLA in healthy donors. Generated by immunoSEQ multiplex PCR, the TCRdb table keeps only in-frame clones and is missing some. The table records 130,000 to 150,000 clones, over 75% of them present only once. Sequencing used PBMCs. Receptors were obtained from a woman aged 25 to 39 in good health and CMV-seronegative. The CDR3 runs from the conserved cysteine through the conserved F or W. Each record gives: D gene, V gene, clone size, J gene, CDR3 DNA, CDR3 protein. A D gene is named only where the DNA matches it firmly. Rows give clone size only sometimes, using once, few, many, or a class for an expanded clone.

D gene: TRBD2
V gene: TRBV6-1
clone size: .
J gene: TRBJ2-7
CDR3 DNA: TGTGCCAGCACTGCGGGGAGGGTCTCCTACGAGCAGTACTTC
CDR3 protein: CASTAGRVSYEQYF

D gene: .
V gene: TRBV19
clone size: once
J gene: TRBJ1-2
CDR3 DNA: TGTGCCAGTTCGGAGGTCGGGGGAGGCTACACCTTC
CDR3 protein: CASSEVGGGYTF

D gene: .
V gene: TRBV7-9
clone size: few
J gene: TRBJ2-7
CDR3 DNA: TGTGCCAGCAGCTTAGGAGGCGGGAAGGGGCCCTACGAGCAGTACTTC
CDR3 protein: CASSLGGGKGPYEQYF

D gene: .
V gene: TRBV10-3
clone size: few
J gene: TRBJ1-2
CDR3 DNA: TGTGCCATCAGTACGAAGGACAGATATGGCTACACCTTC
CDR3 protein: CAISTKDRYGYTF

D gene: .
V gene: TRBV5-1
clone size: .
J gene: TRBJ1-1
CDR3 DNA: TGCGCCAGCAGCTCGCGGACAGACCGGGGCACTGAAGCTTTCTTT
CDR3 protein: CASSSRTDRGTEAFF

D gene: TRBD1
V gene: TRBV7-7
clone size: .
J gene: TRBJ2-5
CDR3 DNA: TGTGCCAGCAGCAGGGACAGCCAAGAGACCCAGTACTTC
CDR3 protein: CASSRDSQETQYF

D gene: TRBD1
V gene: TRBV7-2
clone size: .
J gene: TRBJ1-4
CDR3 DNA: TGTGCCAGCAGGCCCGGGACAGTAAATGAAAAACTGTTTTTT
CDR3 protein: CASRPGTVNEKLFF

D gene: .
V gene: TRBV7-2
clone size: .
J gene: TRBJ1-1
CDR3 DNA: TGTGCCAGCAGCTCGCAGAAGAACACTGAAGCTTTCTTT
CDR3 protein: CASSSQKNTEAFF

D gene: TRBD1
V gene: TRBV7-2
clone size: .
J gene: TRBJ2-7
CDR3 DNA: TGTGCCAGCCGCGACGGGACAGGGGGGAACTACGAGCAGTACTTC
CDR3 protein: CASRDGTGGNYEQYF

D gene: TRBD1
V gene: TRBV4-2
clone size: .
J gene: TRBJ1-1
CDR3 DNA: TGTGCCAGCAGCCTATCCGGACAGGGGTACACCGGAGGGGCTGAAGCTTTCTTT
CDR3 protein: CASSLSGQGYTGGAEAFF

D gene: .
V gene: TRBV7-9
clone size: .
J gene: TRBJ1-1
CDR3 DNA: TGTTCCAGCAGACCACGACAGGACCCGAGCACTGAAGCTTTCTTT
CDR3 protein: CSSRPRQDPSTEAFF

D gene: .
V gene: TRBV11-2
clone size: .
J gene: TRBJ2-7
CDR3 DNA: TGTGCCAGCATCAGATCAGGGGGGACCTACGAGCAGTACTTC
CDR3 protein: CASIRSGGTYEQYF

D gene: .
V gene: TRBV28
clone size: few
J gene: TRBJ1-4
CDR3 DNA: TGTGCCAGCAGTTTACCCGCGGACTCCCACGAAAAACTGTTTTTT
CDR3 protein: CASSLPADSHEKLFF

D gene: TRBD1
V gene: TRBV30
clone size: .
J gene: TRBJ2-1
CDR3 DNA: TGTGCCTGGTCACTCGGGACAGAATTTTACAATGAGCAGTTCTTC
CDR3 protein: CAWSLGTEFYNEQFF

D gene: TRBD1
V gene: TRBV18
clone size: once
J gene: TRBJ2-1
CDR3 DNA: TGTGCCAGCTCCACCGGGACAGGGGGCTGGAATGAGCAGTTCTTC
CDR3 protein: CASSTGTGGWNEQFF

D gene: .
V gene: TRBV21-1
clone size: .
J gene: TRBJ1-1
CDR3 DNA: TGTGCCAGCAGCATGGTCGCGTGGAACACTGAAGCTTTCTTT
CDR3 protein: CASSMVAWNTEAFF

D gene: TRBD1
V gene: TRBV7-2
clone size: .
J gene: TRBJ1-2
CDR3 DNA: TGTGCCAGCAGCAGGACAGGGCGATACACCTTC
CDR3 protein: CASSRTGRYTF

D gene: TRBD1
V gene: TRBV7-9
clone size: .
J gene: TRBJ1-2
CDR3 DNA: TGTGCCAGCAGCCGAAACGGGGACAGGGGTAATGGCTACACCTTC
CDR3 protein: CASSRNGDRGNGYTF

D gene: .
V gene: TRBV28
clone size: once
J gene: TRBJ2-3
CDR3 DNA: TGTGCCAGCAGTTTGATGGACAGTACTAGCACAGATACGCAGTATTTT
CDR3 protein: CASSLMDSTSTDTQYF

D gene: .
V gene: TRBV11-2
clone size: .
J gene: TRBJ2-7
CDR3 DNA: TGTGCCAGCAGCCCGTGGACGGGAGAGGACGAGCAGTACTTC
CDR3 protein: CASSPWTGEDEQYF

D gene: TRBD2
V gene: TRBV6-1
clone size: .
J gene: TRBJ2-3
CDR3 DNA: TGTGCCAGCAGTGAAGGTCCCGGGAGGGGCACAGATACGCAGTATTTT
CDR3 protein: CASSEGPGRGTDTQYF

D gene: .
V gene: TRBV6-1
clone size: .
J gene: TRBJ2-2
CDR3 DNA: TGTGCCAGCAGTGATCAGGGGAGGAACACCGGGGAGCTGTTTTTT
CDR3 protein: CASSDQGRNTGELFF

D gene: .
V gene: TRBV7-2
clone size: .
J gene: TRBJ1-1
CDR3 DNA: TGTGCCAGCAGCCCCACGGGGGTTCGGGACACTGAAGCTTTCTTT
CDR3 protein: CASSPTGVRDTEAFF

D gene: .
V gene: TRBV6-1
clone size: .
J gene: TRBJ2-7
CDR3 DNA: TGTGCCATCCGGCGGGACTCTTCGCCCTACGAGCAGTACTTC
CDR3 protein: CAIRRDSSPYEQYF

D gene: .
V gene: TRBV6-1
clone size: .
J gene: TRBJ2-7
CDR3 DNA: TGTGCCAGCAGCCGACAGTCCTACGAGCAGTACTTC
CDR3 protein: CASSRQSYEQYF

D gene: TRBD1
V gene: TRBV2
clone size: few
J gene: TRBJ1-6
CDR3 DNA: TGTGCCAGCAGCCCGACAGGGTATGATTCACCCCTCCACTTT
CDR3 protein: CASSPTGYDSPLHF

D gene: .
V gene: TRBV28
clone size: .
J gene: TRBJ1-5
CDR3 DNA: TGTGCCAGCAACTCGGGGCCCCAGCATTTT
CDR3 protein: CASNSGPQHF

D gene: TRBD1
V gene: TRBV6-5
clone size: .
J gene: TRBJ1-2
CDR3 DNA: TGTGCCAGCATGATAAGAGGGGGCGGCTATGGCTACACCTTC
CDR3 protein: CASMIRGGGYGYTF

D gene: .
V gene: TRBV6-6
clone size: .
J gene: TRBJ1-1
CDR3 DNA: TGTGCCAGCAGTTACTCTGGCGGGATTGAGAACACTGAAGCTTTCTTT
CDR3 protein: CASSYSGGIENTEAFF

D gene: TRBD2
V gene: TRBV19
clone size: .
J gene: TRBJ2-5
CDR3 DNA: TGTGCCAGTAGTTCCACGAGCGGGAGGCAAGAGACCCAGTACTTC
CDR3 protein: CASSSTSGRQETQYF

D gene: .
V gene: TRBV5-8
clone size: .
J gene: TRBJ1-1
CDR3 DNA: TGTGCCAGCAGCTTTATGCTAGGGGAAGGCACTGAAGCTTTCTTT
CDR3 protein: CASSFMLGEGTEAFF

D gene: .
V gene: TRBV7-9
clone size: .
J gene: TRBJ2-7
CDR3 DNA: TGTGCCAGCAGCTTAGGAGGATTACTCTCCTACGAGCAGTACTTC
CDR3 protein: CASSLGGLLSYEQYF

D gene: TRBD2
V gene: TRBV9
clone size: .
J gene: TRBJ2-2
CDR3 DNA: TGTGCCAGCAGCGTAGAGGGGCGGGGGGGGCGCTTCGGGGAGCTGTTTTTT
CDR3 protein: CASSVEGRGGRFGELFF

D gene: TRBD2
V gene: TRBV6-5
clone size: .
J gene: TRBJ2-2
CDR3 DNA: TGTGCCAGCAGTTACTTTGCTAGCGGGTCCGGGGAGCTGTTTTTT
CDR3 protein: CASSYFASGSGELFF

D gene: TRBD1
V gene: TRBV19
clone size: .
J gene: TRBJ1-3
CDR3 DNA: TGTGCCAGTAGTCTCCGGGACAGGGGATCTGGAAACACCATATATTTT
CDR3 protein: CASSLRDRGSGNTIYF

D gene: .
V gene: TRBV6-1
clone size: few
J gene: TRBJ2-1
CDR3 DNA: TGTGCCAGCAGAGGAGGATATGAGCAGTTCTTC
CDR3 protein: CASRGGYEQFF